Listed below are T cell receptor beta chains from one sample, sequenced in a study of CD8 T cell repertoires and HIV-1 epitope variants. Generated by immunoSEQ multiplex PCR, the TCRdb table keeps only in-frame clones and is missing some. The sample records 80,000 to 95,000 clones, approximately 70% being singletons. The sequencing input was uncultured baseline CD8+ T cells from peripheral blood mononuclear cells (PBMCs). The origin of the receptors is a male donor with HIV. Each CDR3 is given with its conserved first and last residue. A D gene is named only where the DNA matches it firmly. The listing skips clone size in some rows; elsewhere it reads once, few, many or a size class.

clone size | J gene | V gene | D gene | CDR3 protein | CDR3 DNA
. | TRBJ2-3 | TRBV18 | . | CASSPGGSDTQYF | TGTGCCAGCTCACCGGGGGGTTCAGATACGCAGTATTTT
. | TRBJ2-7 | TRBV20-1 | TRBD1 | CSAADRDIRYF | TGCAGTGCAGCCGACAGGGATATTAGGTACTTC
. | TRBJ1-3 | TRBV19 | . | CASSADFGNTIYF | TGTGCCAGTAGTGCCGACTTCGGAAACACCATATATTTT
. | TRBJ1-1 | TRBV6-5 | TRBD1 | CASSKRQGGNTEAFF | TGTGCCAGCAGTAAAAGACAGGGAGGGAACACTGAAGCTTTCTTT
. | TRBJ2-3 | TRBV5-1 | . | CASSPTGKGKDTQYF | TGCGCCAGCAGCCCTACAGGGAAAGGGAAAGATACGCAGTATTTT
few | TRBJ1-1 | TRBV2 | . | CASSEVVSINTEAFF | TGTGCCAGCAGTGAAGTAGTCAGCATCAACACTGAAGCTTTCTTT
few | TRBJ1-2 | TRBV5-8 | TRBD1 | CASSDPGTGVLGAF | TGTGCCAGCAGCGATCCCGGGACAGGGGTCCTCGGTGCCTTC
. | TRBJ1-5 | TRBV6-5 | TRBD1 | CARPPQGDDNQPQHF | TGTGCCAGGCCCCCACAGGGGGACGACAATCAGCCCCAGCATTTT
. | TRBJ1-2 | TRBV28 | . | CASSPETFYGYTF | TGTGCCAGCAGCCCAGAGACTTTCTATGGCTACACCTTC
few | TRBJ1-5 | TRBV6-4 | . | CASSDSTYGNQPQHF | TGTGCCAGCAGTGACTCGACCTACGGCAATCAGCCCCAGCATTTT
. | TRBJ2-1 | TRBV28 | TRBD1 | CASTETGQGKKNEQFF | TGTGCCAGCACCGAGACGGGACAGGGAAAAAAGAATGAGCAGTTCTTC
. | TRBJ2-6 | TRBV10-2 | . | CASSELRVGANVLTF | TGCGCCAGCAGTGAGTTGAGGGTTGGGGCCAACGTCCTGACTTTC
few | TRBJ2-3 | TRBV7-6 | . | CASSLSVGTSTDTQYF | TGTGCCAGCAGCTTAAGCGTCGGGACTAGCACAGATACGCAGTATTTT
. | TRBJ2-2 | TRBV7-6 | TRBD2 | CASSRLAGVGTGELFF | TGTGCCAGCAGCCGACTAGCGGGAGTGGGCACCGGGGAGCTGTTTTTT
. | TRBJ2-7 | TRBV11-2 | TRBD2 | CASSLAGGSNEQYF | TGTGCCAGCAGCTTAGCGGGAGGGAGTAACGAGCAGTACTTC
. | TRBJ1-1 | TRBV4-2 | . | CASSQEGGEGSGTEAFF | TGTGCCAGCAGCCAAGAAGGTGGGGAGGGATCGGGGACTGAAGCTTTCTTT
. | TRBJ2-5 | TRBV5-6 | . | CASSLIGPFMAQYF | TGTGCCAGCAGCTTGATAGGTCCGTTTATGGCCCAGTACTTC
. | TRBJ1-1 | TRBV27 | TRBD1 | CASSLYPRTGGRDTEAFF | TGTGCCAGCAGTTTATACCCGAGGACAGGGGGACGGGACACTGAAGCTTTCTTT
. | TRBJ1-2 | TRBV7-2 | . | CASSLSGAGGYTF | TGTGCCAGCAGTCTGTCAGGGGCTGGAGGCTACACCTTC
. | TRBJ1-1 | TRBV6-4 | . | CASSVALNTEAFF | TGTGCCAGCAGTGTGGCCTTGAACACTGAAGCTTTCTTT
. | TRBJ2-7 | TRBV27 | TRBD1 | CASSLTGGYEQYF | TGTGCCAGCAGTTTAACAGGGGGCTACGAGCAGTACTTC
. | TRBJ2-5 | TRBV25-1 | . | CASSRDDSGETQYF | TGTGCCAGCAGTAGGGACGACTCCGGGGAGACCCAGTACTTC
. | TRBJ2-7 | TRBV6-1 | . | CASTTGSGGRYEQYF | TGTGCCAGCACCACCGGCTCCGGAGGGAGGTACGAGCAGTACTTC
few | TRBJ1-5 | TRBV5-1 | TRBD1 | CASSFGLTGGNQPQHF | TGCGCCAGCAGCTTTGGTTTGACAGGGGGAAATCAGCCCCAGCATTTT
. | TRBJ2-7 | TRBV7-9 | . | CASSTGRDYEQYF | TGTGCCAGCAGCACCGGACGGGACTACGAGCAGTACTTC
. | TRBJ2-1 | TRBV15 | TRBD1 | CATSSRGETGDREFF | TGTGCCACCAGCAGTAGAGGGGAGACTGGGGACAGAGAGTTCTTC
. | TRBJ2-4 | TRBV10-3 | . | CAIGSRDGPQGIQYF | TGTGCCATCGGATCCAGGGATGGGCCCCAGGGCATTCAGTACTTC
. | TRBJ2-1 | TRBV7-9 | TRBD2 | CASSIVAGGPAYNEQFF | TGTGCCAGCAGCATAGTAGCGGGAGGTCCCGCCTACAATGAGCAGTTCTTC
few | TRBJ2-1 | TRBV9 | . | CASSVGWRLHNEQFF | TGTGCCAGCAGCGTAGGCTGGAGATTACACAATGAGCAGTTCTTC
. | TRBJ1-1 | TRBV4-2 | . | CASSQLRGGNTEAFF | TGTGCCAGCAGCCAACTCAGGGGAGGGAACACTGAAGCTTTCTTT
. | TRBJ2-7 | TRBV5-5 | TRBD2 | CASSLALSGRGYEQYF | TGTGCCAGCAGCTTGGCCCTGAGCGGGAGGGGCTACGAGCAGTACTTC
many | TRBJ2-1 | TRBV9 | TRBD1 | CASSVVRTGYNEQFF | TGTGCCAGCAGCGTAGTTCGGACAGGGTATAATGAGCAGTTCTTC